These 18 T cell receptor beta chains were sequenced from one sample in a study of glioma-infiltrating T cells after dendritic cell vaccination. This table comes from immunoSEQ multiplex PCR, and its TCRdb copy is limited to in-frame clones, with some not included. This table has 49,000 or so clones, roughly 85% appearing once. Sequenced here: blood, sampled before dendritic cell vaccination. The receptors stem from a human donor with glioblastoma.

The chain uses TRBV5-1 and TRBJ1-4; D ambiguous. V lost 0 bases and J lost 2, with 8 bases in between. CDR3 length equals 15 residues. Per germline, CDR1 SGHRS and CDR2 YFSETQ. The CDR3 coding sequence is TGCGCCAGCAGCTTGGCCTCCGGGACTAATGAAAAACTGTTTTTT. Its protein is CASSLASGTNEKLFF.

This clone was seen a handful of times. This chain connects TRBV10-1 to TRBJ2-2; 10 positions match TRBD2. Germline CDR1 WNHNN, CDR2 SYGVQD (reference sequence). This CDR3 contains 15 residues. V lost 2 bases, J lost 3 bases, and 0 bases stayed unmatched. CDR3 DNA sequence: TGCGCCAGCAGTGAGAGCGGGAGGGACACCGGGGAGCTGTTTTTT. This translates into CASSESGRDTGELFF.

The V call is TRBV5-1, the J call TRBJ2-7; weak D call: TRBD2 (5 bases). Germline V gene sequence: CDR1 SGHRS, CDR2 YFSETQ. This CDR3 is built from 14 residues. The V gene lost 0 bases and the J gene lost 5 bases, with 12 bases spanning the gap. Here the CDR3 reads CASSLVVGVHEQYF. The CDR3 DNA reads TGCGCCAGCAGCTTGGTTGTCGGGGTCCACGAGCAGTACTTC.

The chain couples TRBV5-4 to TRBJ2-5; maybe TRBD1 (6 bases). The germline V and J ends were trimmed by 4 bases and 2 bases, with 9 bases remaining between them. CDR1 and CDR2 (germline): SGHNT, YYREEE (reference sequence). The CDR3 length is 13 residues. CDR3 in DNA: TGTGCCAGCAGCGTGGACAGACAAGAGACCCAGTACTTC. Its translation: CASSVDRQETQYF.

This chain links TRBV5-1 with TRBJ2-7, with TRBD2 matching 10 bases. The CDR3 length is 15 residues. The ends lost 0 bases at V and 5 bases at J; junction bases unmatched: 5. Germline V gives CDR1 SGHRS, CDR2 YFSETQ. The CDR3 DNA follows: TGCGCCAGCAGCTTGGCCGGGACTAGCGTGGACGAGCAGTACTTC. Translated, it gives CASSLAGTSVDEQYF.

The V and J genes are TRBV30 and TRBJ1-3, with D unresolved. V lost 5 bases and J 4 bases, leaving 6 bases between the germline ends. This CDR3 is built from 11 residues. Germline CDR1 is GTSNPN and CDR2 is SVGIG (reference sequence). CDR3 coding DNA: TGTGCCTGGGGCGGGGGAAACACCATATATTTT. This codes for CAWGGGNTIYF.

The rearrangement links TRBV2 to TRBJ2-1, with TRBD2 matching 16 bases. The CDR3 sequence is 15 residues long. Germline values: CDR1 SNHLY, CDR2 FYNNEI. Germline trimming cut 6 bases from V and 8 bases from J; bases unmatched to any gene: 4. The CDR3 nucleotides are TGTGCCAGCAGCACCGGGACTAGCGGGAGGGATGAGCAGTTCTTC. This gives the protein CASSTGTSGRDEQFF.

The V and J genes are TRBV5-6 and TRBJ1-3; 7 bases are a match to TRBD1. In germline, CDR1 is SGHDT, CDR2 YYEEEE. This CDR3 is 16 amino acids long. J was trimmed by 0 bases and V by 4 bases; bases with no gene match: 7. CDR3 nucleotides: TGTGCCAGCAGCCAGACAGGGCCCAGCTCTGGAAACACCATATATTTT. Translation: CASSQTGPSSGNTIYF.

The chain couples TRBV11-2 to TRBJ2-3, with TRBD1 as a possible D gene (6 bases). V was pared by 3 bases and J by 0 bases, with 10 bases between. CDR1 is SGHAT, CDR2 FQNNGV, per germline. CDR3 length equals 15 residues. In DNA form, the CDR3 reads TGTGCCAGCAGCTTCATGGACAGTAGCACAGATACGCAGTATTTT. Its translation is CASSFMDSSTDTQYF.

V is TRBV5-8 and J is TRBJ2-5; 14 nucleotides line up with TRBD2. The CDR3 totals 15 residues. V lost 4 bases and J lost 4; bases outside the gene matches: 3. Germline CDR1 and CDR2: SGHTS and YDEGEE. The CDR3 nucleotides read TGTGCCAGCAGCCCGGGACTAGCGGGGGCAGAGACCCAGTACTTC. Translation: CASSPGLAGAETQYF.

This chain links TRBV2 with TRBJ1-1, with 7 bases aligning to TRBD1. CDR3 size: 13 residues. CDR1 is SNHLY, CDR2 FYNNEI, per germline. After removal of 4 bases from V and 5 bases from J, the junction contained 4 bases not matched to a gene. In nucleotides, the CDR3 is TGTGCCAGCAGTGTTTACAGGGGTACTGAAGCTTTCTTT. It codes for CASSVYRGTEAFF.

This chain joins TRBV30 and TRBJ1-2; D is ambiguous. Germline V gene data show CDR1 as GTSNPN and CDR2 as SVGIG (reference sequence). V lost 5 bases and J lost 5, with 15 bases in between. The CDR3 sequence is 13 residues long. This CDR3 reads CAWDLQTSYGYTF. The CDR3 nucleotides read TGTGCCTGGGACCTCCAAACTAGTTATGGCTACACCTTC.

The V call is TRBV18, the J call TRBJ1-2; 7 bases line up with TRBD1. CDR3 length equals 13 residues. Germline CDR1 and CDR2: KGHSH and LQKENI. Losses at the gene ends were 2 bases for V and 8 bases for J; bases not matched to a gene: 5. This CDR3 is CASSPDRAGGYTF. CDR3 coding DNA: TGTGCCAGCTCACCAGACAGGGCTGGGGGCTACACCTTC.

This chain links TRBV13 with TRBJ2-2; 7 nucleotides agree with TRBD1. Unmatched junction bases numbered 5, after V lost 2 bases and J lost 2 bases. There are 16 residues in the CDR3. The germline CDR1 and CDR2 sequences are PRHDT and FYEKMQ (reference sequence). The CDR3 DNA follows: TGTGCCAGCAGCTTACGAGGACAGGTCAACACCGGGGAGCTGTTTTTT. This gives the protein CASSLRGQVNTGELFF.

The V and J genes are TRBV9 and TRBJ2-7; D not certain. Trimming took 0 bases from V and 7 from J, leaving 17 bases between them. Germline V gene data show CDR1 as SGDLS and CDR2 as YYNGEE. CDR3 size: 15 residues. Here the CDR3 DNA reads TGTGCCAGCAGCGTAGACTCGGCAGGATCGGTGGAGCAGTACTTC. It encodes CASSVDSAGSVEQYF.

The J gene is TRBJ2-5, the V gene TRBV7-2; tentative D call: TRBD2 (6 bases). The CDR3 is 13 amino acids. The germline gives CDR1 SGHTA, CDR2 FQGNSA. The V end lost 5 bases, the J end lost 4 bases, and 11 bases lay between the germline ends. The CDR3: CASSPRRGETQYF. As DNA, the CDR3 is TGTGCCAGCAGCCCGCGGAGGGGAGAGACCCAGTACTTC.

The chain couples TRBV6-6 to TRBJ1-1; D perhaps matches TRBD1 (6 bases). The CDR3 has 11 amino acids. Trimming pared 8 bases from V and 14 bases from J, leaving 18 bases between. CDR1 and CDR2 from the germline V gene are MNHNY and SVGAGI (reference sequence). CDR3 sequence reads: CASGDRTTNFF. For the CDR3, the DNA is TGTGCCAGCGGCGACAGGACGACTAACTTCTTT.

V gene TRBV5-4 combines with J gene TRBJ1-2, with no clear D. The germline V gene has CDR1 SGHNT and CDR2 YYREEE (reference sequence). The ends were cut back, 1 base at V and 3 bases at J, with 7 bases in the middle. The CDR3 totals 13 residues. For the CDR3, the DNA is TGTGCCAGCAGCTTGAGAAGCTACTATGGCTACACCTTC. Its protein product is CASSLRSYYGYTF.